The 17 T cell receptor beta chains in this list originate from one sample, sequenced in a study of shared clonotypes between healthy human individuals. Some clones are missing from TCRdb's copy, which holds only in-frame ones; the method was immunoSEQ multiplex PCR. The data contain about 2.3 million clones, around 90% of them singletons. The material sequenced was naive CD4+ T cells from PBMCs. The subset here: CD45RA+ positively selected. The source of these receptors is a man aged 18-30 years in good health. Some clones in this sample may be carry-over from other donors' samples.

The chain couples TRBV9 to TRBJ2-5; 13 bases match TRBD2. Germline CDR1 SGDLS, CDR2 YYNGEE. V trimming: 3 bases; J trimming: 4 bases; junction bases outside the gene matches: 6. The CDR3 length is 16 residues. CDR3 nucleotides: TGTGCCAGCAGCGCCGGGACTAGCGGGATTTCAGAGACCCAGTACTTC. It is translated as CASSAGTSGISETQYF.

On this clone: This sample also contains other DNA sequences that code for the same CDR3. This chain joins TRBV28 and TRBJ2-2; TRBD2 might be the D (6 bases). Trimming left V 4 bases short and J 0 bases short, with 9 bases between. The CDR3 sequence is 15 residues long. Germline V gives CDR1 MDHEN, CDR2 SYDVKM. Here the CDR3 reads CASSSGGANTGELFF. CDR3 DNA: TGTGCCAGCAGTTCAGGAGGGGCGAACACCGGGGAGCTGTTTTTT. Combining the CDR3 with reference TRBV28 and TRBJ2-2 gives the whole variable domain DVKVTQSSRYLVKRTGEKVFLECVQDMDHENMFWYRQDPGLGLRLIYFSYDVKMKEKGDIPEGYSVSREKKERFSLILESASTNQTSMYLCASSSGGANTGELFFGEGSRLTVL.

V and J are TRBV30 and TRBJ1-4, with 10 positions matching TRBD1. J gave up 6 bases and V 4 bases, and 5 bases lay outside the gene matches. Germline V gene sequence: CDR1 GTSNPN, CDR2 SVGIG (reference sequence). There are 14 residues in the CDR3. CDR3 in amino acids: CAWTPGTGDEKLFF. The CDR3 coding sequence is TGTGCCTGGACGCCCGGGACAGGGGATGAAAAACTGTTTTTT.

The chain carries TRBV5-1 and TRBJ2-7; TRBD2 aligns across 14 bases. Germline-derived CDR1 and CDR2 are SGHRS and YFSETQ. J was trimmed by 1 base and V by 4 bases; bases with no gene match: 7. The CDR3 length is 17 residues. The CDR3 bases are TGCGCCAGCAGCGCCGGGACTAGCGGGAGTGTGTCCTACGAGCAGTACTTC. Its translation: CASSAGTSGSVSYEQYF.

For this clone: This sample includes further DNA sequences coding for the same CDR3. CDR3 in amino acids: CASSGLSYEQYF. CDR3 sequence (DNA): TGTGCCAGCAGTGGCCTTTCCTACGAGCAGTACTTC. V is TRBV28 and J is TRBJ2-7, with D unresolved. Germline V CDR1 and CDR2: MDHEN, SYDVKM. The V and J ends lost 5 bases and 1 base respectively, with 6 bases between them. The CDR3 sequence is 12 residues long.

The rearrangement joins TRBV7-2 to TRBJ1-2; D may be TRBD1 (6 bases). V lost 4 bases to trimming and J lost 2 bases, with 11 bases between them. CDR1 SGHTA and CDR2 FQGNSA come from the germline V gene. This CDR3 is 14 amino acids long. The CDR3 DNA reads TGTGCCAGCAGCTCCAGGGGCGGCAACTATGGCTACACCTTC. Translation: CASSSRGGNYGYTF. The full variable domain, in which reference TRBV7-2 and TRBJ1-2 provide the parts outside the CDR3, is GAGVSQSPSNKVTEKGKDVELRCDPISGHTALYWYRQSLGQGLEFLIYFQGNSAPDKSGLPSDRFSAERTGGSVSTLTIQRTQQEDSAVYLCASSSRGGNYGYTFGSGTRLTVV.

The chain carries TRBV28 and TRBJ1-5, with D unresolved. The CDR3 covers 14 residues. CDR1 and CDR2 from the germline V gene are MDHEN and SYDVKM. V was shortened by 3 bases and J by 2 bases, with 8 bases between the two germline ends. The CDR3 here is CASSFQLGNQPQHF. The CDR3 coding sequence is TGTGCCAGCAGTTTTCAGCTGGGCAATCAGCCCCAGCATTTT.

The chain links TRBV18 to TRBJ2-4; 7 bases map to TRBD1. Germline lookup yields CDR1 KGHSH and CDR2 LQKENI. The CDR3 extends over 16 amino acids. The trim removed 4 bases at V and 2 bases at J, leaving 8 bases unmatched. CDR3 region: CASSLTTGWPKNIQYF. CDR3 in DNA: TGTGCCAGCTCACTTACGACAGGGTGGCCCAAAAACATTCAGTACTTC.

The chain is built from TRBV28 and TRBJ2-1; D may be TRBD1 or TRBD2 (5 bases each). The V and J ends lost 4 bases and 5 bases respectively, with 15 bases between them. The germline gives CDR1 MDHEN, CDR2 SYDVKM. The CDR3 contains 15 residues. CDR3 amino acids: CASSWAWGPNNEQFF. CDR3 DNA: TGTGCCAGCAGTTGGGCTTGGGGACCTAACAATGAGCAGTTCTTC.

This clone came up once. V and J are TRBV29-1 and TRBJ2-1, with TRBD1 matching 10 bases. Germline V lookup: CDR1 SQVTM, CDR2 ANQGSEA. V shed 8 bases and J 1 base; nucleotides not matched to a gene: 5. The CDR3 is 14 amino acids. The CDR3 sequence: CSLEDRGSYNEQFF. DNA for the CDR3: TGCAGCTTGGAGGACAGGGGGTCCTACAATGAGCAGTTCTTC.

The gene calls are TRBV7-9 and TRBJ1-2; the D gene is possibly TRBD1 (6 bases). The germline V and J ends were trimmed by 6 bases and 6 bases, with 11 bases remaining between them. Germline CDR1 is SEHNR and CDR2 is FQNEAQ (reference sequence). There are 12 residues in the CDR3. In DNA form, the CDR3 reads TGTGCCAGCAGTCCTAGGGGGGATGGCTACACCTTC. Its protein product is CASSPRGDGYTF.

This chain links TRBV7-2 with TRBJ1-2; D not resolved. V lost 2 bases to trimming and J lost 12 bases, with 16 bases between them. The CDR3 totals 13 residues. CDR1 SGHTA and CDR2 FQGNSA come from the germline V gene. The CDR3 sequence: CASSLRARQAHTF. The CDR3 DNA sequence: TGTGCCAGCAGCTTACGAGCGCGTCAGGCCCACACCTTC.

The V call is TRBV9, the J call TRBJ2-3; 8 bases match TRBD2. V shed 0 bases, J shed 5 bases, and the junction held 8 bases outside the gene matches. CDR3 length: 16 amino acids. Germline CDR1 and CDR2: SGDLS and YYNGEE. The CDR3 DNA sequence: TGTGCCAGCAGCGTAGTCGGCGGGAGGTTAGGAGATACGCAGTATTTT. As protein: CASSVVGGRLGDTQYF.

V usage is TRBV2 and J usage is TRBJ1-1, with D perhaps TRBD1 (5 bases). The CDR3 loop spans 14 amino acids. Germline V gene sequence: CDR1 SNHLY, CDR2 FYNNEI. The V and J ends lost 1 base and 3 bases respectively, with 9 bases between them. CDR3 residues: CASSEEGGDTEAFF. The CDR3 nucleotides read TGTGCCAGCAGTGAAGAAGGAGGGGACACTGAAGCTTTCTTT.

The chain joins TRBV6-5 to TRBJ2-3; unclear D gene. Germline loops: CDR1 MNHEY, CDR2 SVGAGI. This CDR3 contains 12 residues. The V gene lost 6 bases and the J gene lost 1 base, with 5 bases spanning the gap. In DNA form, the CDR3 reads TGTGCCAGCAGATCGGGCACAGATACGCAGTATTTT. It codes for CASRSGTDTQYF.

The genes are TRBV6-6 and TRBJ2-7; 8 bases match TRBD1. Germline trimming cut 6 bases from V and 2 bases from J; bases unmatched to any gene: 6. Per germline, CDR1 MNHNY and CDR2 SVGAGI (reference sequence). The CDR3 loop spans 14 amino acids. DNA of the CDR3: TGTGCCAGCAGCCGGACAGGGATCCCCTACGAGCAGTACTTC. As protein: CASSRTGIPYEQYF.

This rearrangement joins TRBV21-1 to TRBJ1-1; the table's D call of TRBD1 was not tested on the DNA. TRBV21-1 is annotated as a pseudogene. The CDR3 sequence is 16 residues long. DNA of the CDR3: TGTGCCAGCAGCCCCCACGGCCAGGGGGCGAACACTGAAGCTTTCTTT. It is translated as CASSPHGQGANTEAFF.